This TCR beta chain stems from a study of blood T cell repertoires in COVID-19. The wider study: Samples representing acute and convalescent COVID-19 were sourced from the United States, Italy and Spain. Sources were T cells, B-cell-depleted T cells, or PBMCs; the material itself was cDNA or gDNA.

The table came from immunoSEQ multiplex PCR; TCRdb's copy has only in-frame clones and leaves some out. This table has about 170,000 clones, 70% to 85% appearing once. The CDR3 has 15 residues. The germline CDR1 and CDR2 sequences are SGHRS and YFSETQ. J gave up 3 bases and V 6 bases, and 7 bases lay outside the gene matches. This sequence joins TRBV5-1 and TRBJ1-1, with TRBD1 identical over 11 bases. This receptor was taken from a man at least 80 years old with COVID-19, enrolled during active disease. The sequenced sample was peripheral blood. The CDR3 sequence is CASTDRGRLDTEAFF. CDR3 coding DNA: TGCGCCAGCACGGACAGGGGGCGCTTGGACACTGAAGCTTTCTTT.